This TCR beta chain was identified in a study of cytomegalovirus exposure and HLA in healthy donors. Turning to the study itself: Both the roughly 120 validation repertoires and the roughly 700 first-cohort repertoires used the same platform, as reported by a later analysis. Study-wide results and caveats: In vitro data verified a few CMV-associated chains as specific for CMV antigens. The study designated 150 to 200 TCR beta chains cytomegalovirus-associated. The classifier reportedly diagnosed cytomegalovirus status with high sensitivity and specificity.

A word on this clone: Antigen: not known.

This CDR3 contains 14 residues. The germline CDR1 and CDR2 sequences are MNHEY and SMNVEV (reference sequence). The V and J ends lost 1 base and 5 bases, in that order; junction bases with no gene match: 5. Assay used: immunoSEQ multiplex PCR; TCRdb lists only in-frame clones, some missing. The sample includes about 70,000 clones, around 93% of them seen just once. The rearrangement links TRBV27 to TRBJ2-7, with 7 positions matching TRBD1. The receptor's source is a man younger than 35 in good health and CMV-seropositive. The sample taken for sequencing was PBMCs. The CDR3 loop is CASSLLTGWHEQYF. The CDR3 bases are TGTGCCAGCAGTTTATTGACAGGGTGGCACGAGCAGTACTTC.